A single sample gave rise to the 30 T cell receptor beta chains below, sequenced in a study of T cell changes during pregnancy in multiple sclerosis. The protocol was immunoSEQ multiplex PCR, while the TCRdb copy is restricted to in-frame clones and leaves out a portion. Of about 35,000 clones in the sample, roughly 90% were seen once. The sample was CD4+ T cells from peripheral blood mononuclear cells, taken in the second trimester of pregnancy. The source of these receptors is a female donor with multiple sclerosis, enrolled in a pregnancy study.

The rearrangement uses TRBV27 and TRBJ2-7; 11 bases align to TRBD1. The CDR3 runs to 17 residues. Trimming cost V 6 bases and J 3 bases; bases outside gene matches: 13. CDR1 is MNHEY and CDR2 is SMNVEV in the germline V gene (reference sequence). Here the CDR3 reads CASSRDRGYNHRYEQYF. The CDR3 nucleotides read TGTGCCAGCAGCCGGGACAGGGGGTATAATCACCGCTACGAGCAGTACTTC.

The chain uses TRBV2 and TRBJ2-5; 7 nucleotides align to TRBD2. CDR1 and CDR2 (germline): SNHLY, FYNNEI. The junction had 8 bases not matched to a gene; V was cut back by 5 bases and J by 5 bases. CDR3 length equals 14 residues. The CDR3 reads CASSKGLFLETQYF. The CDR3 nucleotides read TGTGCCAGCAGTAAGGGACTATTTTTGGAGACCCAGTACTTC.

The count of this clone is one. V and J are TRBV29-1 and TRBJ1-2; D may be TRBD1 (5 bases). The length of the CDR3 is 10 residues. V lost 1 base and J 9 bases, leaving 6 bases between the germline ends. Germline loops: CDR1 SQVTM, CDR2 ANQGSEA. The CDR3 region has the DNA TGCAGCGTTGAAGGACAGAGCTACACCTTC. This codes for CSVEGQSYTF.

This clone showed up just once. The CDR3 is CASSPASGAIEHTQYF. The CDR3 region has the DNA TGTGCCAGCAGTCCAGCTAGCGGGGCCATAGAACATACGCAGTATTTT. This chain links TRBV28 with TRBJ2-3; TRBD2 agrees at 9 bases. CDR1 and CDR2 from the germline V gene are MDHEN and SYDVKM. With V trimmed by 5 bases and J by 7 bases, 13 bases remained unmatched. This CDR3 spans 16 amino acids. Using reference TRBV28 and TRBJ2-3 for the parts outside the CDR3, the full variable domain is DVKVTQSSRYLVKRTGEKVFLECVQDMDHENMFWYRQDPGLGLRLIYFSYDVKMKEKGDIPEGYSVSREKKERFSLILESASTNQTSMYLCASSPASGAIEHTQYFGPGTRLTVL.

V usage is TRBV7-9 and J usage is TRBJ1-4; TRBD1 matches at 9 bases. The germline V gene encodes CDR1 SEHNR and CDR2 FQNEAQ (reference sequence). V shed 1 base and J 5 bases; nucleotides not matched to a gene: 14. CDR3 length: 19 amino acids. The CDR3 coding sequence is TGTGCCAGCAGCTTAGGGGGACAGGGATCGATTTTGGGAAATGAAAAACTGTTTTTT. Its protein product is CASSLGGQGSILGNEKLFF.

This chain uses TRBV27 with TRBJ2-1; the D is unclear. The V end was cut by 7 bases, the J end by 5 bases, with 9 bases between. This CDR3 has 12 amino acids. CDR1 MNHEY and CDR2 SMNVEV come from the germline V gene (reference sequence). CDR3 protein: CASTRYDNEQFF. The DNA of the CDR3 is TGTGCCAGCACCAGGTACGACAATGAGCAGTTCTTC.

V is TRBV14 and J is TRBJ1-2; TRBD1 matches at 8 bases. Trimming removed 1 base from V and 4 bases from J; junction bases left unmatched: 5. The CDR3 is made up of 15 amino acids. Per the germline V gene, CDR1 is SGHDN and CDR2 is FVKESK. The CDR3 bases are TGTGCCAGCAGCCAAGGGACAGGGATTTTCTATGGCTACACCTTC. It translates to CASSQGTGIFYGYTF.

This chain connects TRBV14 to TRBJ2-5; weak D call: TRBD2 (5 bases). The V gene's germline CDR1 is SGHDN and CDR2 FVKESK. The V and J ends lost 6 bases and 1 base respectively, with 9 bases between them. The CDR3 has 13 amino acids. CDR3 amino acids: CASRYGIQETQYF. The CDR3 bases are TGTGCCAGCAGGTACGGGATCCAAGAGACCCAGTACTTC.

The chain has TRBV5-1 and TRBJ1-6, with D tentatively TRBD1 (5 bases). V was clipped by 4 bases and J by 7 bases, with 18 bases between them. Looked up from germline, CDR1 is SGHRS and CDR2 is YFSETQ. CDR3 length: 16 amino acids. CDR3: CASSLVIDRKNSPLHF. DNA of the CDR3: TGCGCCAGCAGCCTCGTAATAGACAGAAAGAATTCACCCCTCCACTTT.

The rearrangement joins TRBV18 to TRBJ1-5; D is uncertain. The germline V and J ends were trimmed by 3 bases and 7 bases, with 7 bases remaining between them. The CDR3 spans 12 residues. CDR1 is KGHSH, CDR2 LQKENI, per germline. The chain's CDR3 is CASSPEGQPQHF. The CDR3 nucleotides read TGTGCCAGCTCACCCGAGGGCCAGCCCCAGCATTTT.

The rearrangement joins TRBV7-3 to TRBJ1-2; the D gene is possibly TRBD1 (6 bases). The V end lost 5 bases, the J end lost 0 bases, and 13 bases lay between the germline ends. The CDR3 contains 15 residues. The germline V gene encodes CDR1 SGHTA and CDR2 FQGTGA. The CDR3 sequence is CASSPVQGTNYGYTF. The CDR3, as DNA: TGTGCCAGCAGCCCAGTACAGGGTACTAACTATGGCTACACCTTC.

V gene TRBV29-1 combines with J gene TRBJ2-1; TRBD2 aligns across 8 bases. From germline, CDR1 is SQVTM and CDR2 ANQGSEA. The V gene end was trimmed by 4 bases and the J gene end by 6 bases; junction bases not matched to a gene: 11. The CDR3 loop spans 15 amino acids. CDR3 sequence (DNA): TGCAGCGTTGTTGCGATGGTGGCGGGGGGCAATGAGCAGTTCTTC. This gives the protein CSVVAMVAGGNEQFF.

This sequence joins TRBV9 and TRBJ1-5, with D perhaps matching TRBD1 (5 bases). Trimming stripped 3 bases from V and 1 base from J, with 11 bases between. The CDR3 runs 15 residues. Germline assignment: CDR1 SGDLS and CDR2 YYNGEE. CDR3 protein: CASSANGGSNQPQHF. In DNA, the CDR3 is TGTGCCAGCAGCGCCAACGGGGGAAGCAATCAGCCCCAGCATTTT.

The CDR3 reads CASGNRGYNEQFF. The CDR3 DNA reads TGTGCCAGCGGCAACAGGGGTTACAATGAGCAGTTCTTC. This sequence joins TRBV6-1 and TRBJ2-1; TRBD1 agrees at 7 bases. Germline V gene lookup returns CDR1 MNHNS and CDR2 SASEGT. The CDR3 runs 13 residues. The ends lost 8 bases at V and 4 bases at J; junction bases unmatched: 5.

V usage is TRBV27 and J usage is TRBJ2-7; TRBD2 matches 9 bases. V gave up 6 bases and J gave up 1 base; unmatched junction bases: 7. The germline gives CDR1 MNHEY, CDR2 SMNVEV (reference sequence). The CDR3 runs 15 residues. CDR3 region: CASRTIAGVSYEQYF. In DNA, the CDR3 is TGTGCCAGCAGGACCATAGCGGGAGTGTCCTACGAGCAGTACTTC.

The gene calls are TRBV6-5 and TRBJ1-2; a weak D match, TRBD1 (6 bases). The CDR3 sequence is 13 residues long. Trimming took 0 bases from V and 8 from J, leaving 10 bases between them. The germline V gene encodes CDR1 MNHEY and CDR2 SVGAGI. CDR3: CASSYSTRGGYTF. The CDR3 DNA reads TGTGCCAGCAGTTACTCGACCAGGGGCGGCTACACCTTC.

In its sample, this clone was seen a few times. V gene TRBV2 combines with J gene TRBJ1-4; 9 bases line up with TRBD1. CDR3 size: 18 residues. Trimming removed 6 bases from V and 0 bases from J; junction bases left unmatched: 11. CDR1 is SNHLY and CDR2 is FYNNEI in the germline V gene. The CDR3 here is CASRGPTGGEATNEKLFF. CDR3 nucleotide sequence: TGTGCCAGCAGGGGACCGACAGGGGGGGAAGCAACTAATGAAAAACTGTTTTTT.

This chain connects TRBV7-2 to TRBJ2-5; D perhaps matches TRBD1 (8 bases). The germline V gene encodes CDR1 SGHTA and CDR2 FQGNSA. The CDR3 runs 13 residues. V shed 5 bases and J shed 7 bases, with 14 bases lying between them. CDR3 sequence: CASSQTGEGTQYF. The CDR3 coding sequence is TGTGCCAGCAGCCAGACAGGGGAGGGGACCCAGTACTTC.

This clone was detected a few times. V and J are TRBV4-3 and TRBJ2-3; 13 bases are a match to TRBD2. Germline lookup yields CDR1 LGHNA and CDR2 YSLEER. The V and J ends lost 4 bases and 4 bases, in that order; junction bases with no gene match: 8. This CDR3 is 17 amino acids long. CDR3 coding DNA: TGCGCCAGCAGCCTCCATCGGACTAGCGGGGGAGCAGATACGCAGTATTTT. Residues: CASSLHRTSGGADTQYF.

The genes are TRBV28 and TRBJ2-7, with 10 bases identical to TRBD2. This CDR3 is built from 15 residues. V lost 6 bases and J lost 4; bases outside the gene matches: 9. Germline V gives CDR1 MDHEN, CDR2 SYDVKM. CDR3 in DNA: TGTGCCAGCAGCCTAAGCGGGGGGGCAAGGTACGAGCAGTACTTC. Its translation: CASSLSGGARYEQYF.

V gene TRBV5-4 combines with J gene TRBJ1-4, with 7 bases fitting TRBD1. Losses at the gene ends were 4 bases for V and 4 bases for J; bases not matched to a gene: 4. CDR1 is SGHNT and CDR2 is YYREEE in the germline V gene (reference sequence). The CDR3 has 14 residues. CDR3 sequence: CASSRGQINEKLFF. CDR3 DNA sequence: TGTGCCAGCAGCAGGGGACAGATTAATGAAAAACTGTTTTTT.

This chain connects TRBV27 to TRBJ1-1; 9 bases line up with TRBD1. With V trimmed by 5 bases and J by 4 bases, 17 bases remained unmatched. This CDR3 region has 18 residues. CDR1 MNHEY and CDR2 SMNVEV come from the germline V gene (reference sequence). CDR3 bases: TGTGCCAGCAGTGGCTACAGGGGGCGCGAAGGGGGGATCACTGAAGCTTTCTTT. Amino acid sequence: CASSGYRGREGGITEAFF.

The chain is built from TRBV9 and TRBJ2-1; D remains unclear. Germline values: CDR1 SGDLS, CDR2 YYNGEE. Trimming cost V 0 bases and J 6 bases, with 10 bases left between them. The CDR3 covers 14 residues. CDR3 amino acids: CASSVESPLNEQFF. CDR3 coding DNA: TGTGCCAGCAGCGTAGAAAGCCCCCTCAATGAGCAGTTCTTC.

V is TRBV12-5 and J is TRBJ1-5, with a tentative D call TRBD1 (5 bases). Germline loops: CDR1 LGHNT, CDR2 FRNRAP. CDR3 length: 15 amino acids. Between the trimmed V and J ends, which lost 4 bases and 5 bases, there was a span of 15 bases. DNA of the CDR3: TGTGCTAGTGGTTACCCTCGTTGGGGGGATCAGCCCCAGCATTTT. Encoded protein: CASGYPRWGDQPQHF.

The chain couples TRBV6-4 to TRBJ2-1; D is possibly TRBD1 (7 bases). V shed 5 bases and J shed 2 bases, with 13 bases lying between them. From germline, CDR1 is MRHNA and CDR2 SNTAGT. CDR3 length equals 15 residues. The CDR3, as DNA: TGTGCCAGCAGTAGACTAGGGGGCACCTACAATGAGCAGTTCTTC. Translation gives CASSRLGGTYNEQFF.

The chain recombines TRBV7-2 with TRBJ2-3; TRBD2 aligns across 11 bases. The CDR3 has 16 amino acids. J was trimmed by 0 bases and V by 5 bases; bases with no gene match: 4. Germline lookup yields CDR1 SGHTA and CDR2 FQGNSA. CDR3 loop: CASSARLAGSTDTQYF. The CDR3 nucleotides are TGTGCCAGCAGCGCACGACTAGCGGGGAGCACAGATACGCAGTATTTT.

The V call is TRBV7-2, the J call TRBJ1-5, with D unclear. With 8 bases removed from V and 4 bases from J, the gap between germline ends came to 6 bases. Germline CDR1 and CDR2: SGHTA and FQGNSA. The CDR3 is 11 residues long. CDR3 DNA: TGTGCCAGCGGCCCAAATCAGCCCCAGCATTTT. It is translated as CASGPNQPQHF.

The chain combines TRBV27 with TRBJ2-2; tentative D call: TRBD2 (7 bases). Trimming left V 6 bases short and J 3 bases short, with 11 bases between. The CDR3 is made up of 14 amino acids. The germline gives CDR1 MNHEY, CDR2 SMNVEV (reference sequence). The CDR3 spells CASRSGGHTGELFF. In DNA, the CDR3 is TGTGCCAGCAGGTCGGGGGGCCACACCGGGGAGCTGTTTTTT.

The chain recombines TRBV18 with TRBJ1-5; TRBD1 is a possible D gene (6 bases). Trimming removed 1 base at V and 3 bases at J, with 7 bases between. This CDR3 is 14 amino acids long. CDR1 and CDR2 (germline): KGHSH, LQKENI. The CDR3, as DNA: TGTGCCAGCTCACCACGGGACAACAATCAGCCCCAGCATTTT. Translated, it gives CASSPRDNNQPQHF.

The V call is TRBV6-1, the J call TRBJ1-2; 9 nucleotides match TRBD1. Germline lookup yields CDR1 MNHNS and CDR2 SASEGT. Losses at the gene ends were 6 bases for V and 2 bases for J; bases not matched to a gene: 4. The CDR3 has 14 amino acids. The CDR3 sequence: CASRRTGVNYGYTF. CDR3 nucleotide sequence: TGTGCCAGCAGGCGGACAGGGGTAAACTATGGCTACACCTTC.